The next 17 T cell receptor beta chains were all read from a single sample in a study of T cells after yellow fever vaccination. TCRdb reanalysed the 5' RACE reads using MiXCR and keeps one entry per CDR3 protein. The profile covers 300,000 to 400,000 distinct CDR3 sequences, with 8.1% appearing a single time and around 17% taken by the ten largest. The material sequenced was PBMCs, taken more than 40 days after the first yellow fever vaccination. The receptors derive from a man younger than 35 who received the YFV17D yellow fever vaccine.

This sequence joins TRBV10-3 and TRBJ2-3, with TRBD1 matching 7 bases. V trimming: 7 bases; J trimming: 6 bases; junction bases outside the gene matches: 13. CDR1 is ENHRY, CDR2 SYGVKD, per germline. The CDR3 spans 15 residues. CDR3 DNA: TGTGCCATCAAAGCTCAGACAGGGATGTATGATACGCAGTATTTT. It encodes CAIKAQTGMYDTQYF.

The J gene is TRBJ2-4, the V gene TRBV5-1; 9 bases are a match to TRBD1. V lost 6 bases to trimming and J lost 2 bases; unmatched junction nucleotides: 9. The CDR3 is made up of 16 amino acids. CDR1 is SGHRS, CDR2 YFSETQ, per germline. The CDR3 protein is CASTSGTGQTKNIQYF. CDR3 DNA sequence: TGCGCCAGCACTTCTGGGACAGGGCAAACCAAAAACATTCAGTACTTC.

This clonotype was seen at least ten times. This rearrangement joins TRBV5-1 to TRBJ1-1, with D maybe TRBD1 (5 bases). Trimming removed 2 bases from V and 3 bases from J, with 17 bases in between. This CDR3 has 16 amino acids. In germline, CDR1 is SGHRS, CDR2 YFSETQ. CDR3 DNA sequence: TGCGCCAGCAGCTTAAGACAGCAGCTGATGGACACTGAAGCTTTCTTT. The encoded protein is CASSLRQQLMDTEAFF. The full variable domain, rest sourced from reference TRBV5-1 and TRBJ1-1, is KAGVTQTPRYLIKTRGQQVTLSCSPISGHRSVSWYQQTPGQGLQFLFEYFSETQRNKGNFPGRFSGRQFSNSRSEMNVSTLELGDSALYLCASSLRQQLMDTEAFFGQGTRLTVV.

This chain joins TRBV5-4 and TRBJ2-2; TRBD2 might be the D (6 bases). Trimming cost V 4 bases and J 6 bases, with 22 bases left between them. This CDR3 is built from 17 residues. Germline-derived CDR1 and CDR2 are SGHNT and YYREEE (reference sequence). The CDR3 loop reads CASSLGYGRTNPGELFF. The CDR3 coding sequence is TGTGCCAGCAGCCTTGGATACGGGAGAACTAACCCCGGGGAGCTGTTTTTT.

This clonotype was picked up many times. The rearrangement joins TRBV7-6 to TRBJ2-1; possibly TRBD1 for D (6 bases). Germline loops: CDR1 SGHVS, CDR2 FNYEAQ. CDR3 size: 12 residues. Trimming shortened V by 4 bases and J by 9 bases, and 10 bases separated the two germline ends. CDR3 amino acids: CASSSQGREQFF. CDR3 coding DNA: TGTGCCAGCAGCTCACAGGGACGTGAGCAGTTCTTC. Combining the CDR3 with reference TRBV7-6 and TRBJ2-1 gives the whole variable domain GAGVSQSPRYKVTKRGQDVALRCDPISGHVSLYWYRQALGQGPEFLTYFNYEAQQDKSGLPNDRFSAERPEGSISTLTIQRTEQRDSAMYRCASSSQGREQFFGPGTRLTVL.

This chain uses TRBV21-1 with TRBJ2-7; TRBD2 is taken as the D call from the table, unchecked against the DNA. TRBV21-1 is described as a pseudogene. The CDR3 runs to 15 residues. For the CDR3, the DNA is TGTGCCAGCAGCAAAGGGGGGGAGGTCGGGCGCGAGCAGTACGTC. This sequence encodes CASSKGGEVGREQYV.

As regards this clonotype: At one boundary the junction diverges from the germline segment, which might be a read error. This chain uses TRBV7-7 with TRBJ2-1; 10 nucleotides match TRBD2. From germline, CDR1 is SSHAT and CDR2 FNYEAQ (reference sequence). The CDR3 runs 17 residues. The CDR3 sequence is CASSPTLLAGSSGEQFF. The CDR3 region has the DNA TGTGCTAGCAGCCCCACCCTACTAGCGGGGAGCTCGGGTGAGCAGTTCTTC.

This clonotype came up a few times. The chain has TRBV5-4 and TRBJ1-2; 11 bases align to TRBD1. The ends lost 1 base at V and 7 bases at J; junction bases unmatched: 6. The CDR3 runs to 15 residues. The germline V gene has CDR1 SGHNT and CDR2 YYREEE (reference sequence). The CDR3 sequence is CASSLTGQGAFGYTF. The CDR3 region has the DNA TGTGCCAGCAGCTTGACTGGACAGGGGGCTTTTGGCTACACCTTC.

Only a few counts were recorded for this clonotype. The chain couples TRBV7-2 to TRBJ1-5, with 7 nucleotides matching TRBD1. V was pared by 2 bases and J by 0 bases, with 4 bases of the junction left unmatched. CDR3 length: 16 residues. CDR1 SGHTA and CDR2 FQGNSA come from the germline V gene. The CDR3 coding sequence is TGTGCCAGCAGCTTATACGGACAGGTTAGCAATCAGCCCCAGCATTTT. Translation gives CASSLYGQVSNQPQHF. Looking up the rest from reference TRBV7-2 and TRBJ1-5 gives the full variable domain: GAGVSQSPSNKVTEKGKDVELRCDPISGHTALYWYRQSLGQGLEFLIYFQGNSAPDKSGLPSDRFSAERTGGSVSTLTIQRTQQEDSAVYLCASSLYGQVSNQPQHFGDGTRLSIL.

In this sample, this clonotype turned up many times. The chain employs TRBV12-3 or TRBV12-4 and TRBJ2-5; 8 nucleotides match TRBD1. This CDR3 is built from 13 residues. V lost 5 bases, J lost 5 bases, and 4 bases stayed unmatched. The DNA for the CDR3 is TGTGCCAGCAGTAACAGGGGGGAGGAGACCCAGTACTTC. It codes for CASSNRGEETQYF.

This clonotype has just a few counts. J is TRBJ2-3 and V is TRBV6-5, with D tentatively TRBD2 (5 bases). V gave up 8 bases and J gave up 5 bases, with 11 bases separating them. The CDR3 covers 12 residues. Germline V gives CDR1 MNHEY, CDR2 SVGAGI. The CDR3: CASRAEGDTQYF. DNA of the CDR3: TGTGCCAGCCGTGCCGAGGGAGATACGCAGTATTTT.

Worth noting for this clonotype: The junction shows a germline mismatch at one end, possibly a read error. V gene TRBV7-7 combines with J gene TRBJ2-2, with a possible D match to TRBD2 (6 bases). CDR1 SSHAT and CDR2 FNYEAQ come from the germline V gene (reference sequence). CDR3 length: 14 amino acids. CDR3 DNA sequence: TGTGCTAGCAGCATGCTAGCGTTCACCGGGGAGCTGTTTTTT. Translating gives CASSMLAFTGELFF.

This clonotype showed up just a few times. The rearrangement joins TRBV20-1 to TRBJ1-6; D remains unclear. The V gene's germline CDR1 is DFQATT and CDR2 SNEGSKA (reference sequence). The CDR3 extends over 14 amino acids. V was trimmed by 2 bases and J by 5 bases, leaving 10 bases between them. CDR3 amino acids: CSARPPQDNSPLHF. The CDR3 DNA sequence: TGCAGTGCTAGACCTCCACAAGATAATTCACCCCTCCACTTT.

The V gene is TRBV20-1, the J gene TRBJ2-3; tentatively, D is TRBD1 or TRBD2 (5 bases each). CDR3 length: 13 amino acids. With 1 base removed from V and 4 bases from J, the gap between germline ends came to 9 bases. The germline V gene has CDR1 DFQATT and CDR2 SNEGSKA (reference sequence). This CDR3 is CSARVGAPDTQYF. Here the CDR3 DNA reads TGCAGTGCTAGAGTCGGGGCCCCAGATACGCAGTATTTT.

The chain carries TRBV11-3 and TRBJ2-1, with TRBD1 identical over 7 bases. The germline V gene has CDR1 SGHNT and CDR2 YENEEA. This CDR3 is built from 13 residues. V was pared by 5 bases and J by 6 bases, with 4 bases of the junction left unmatched. CDR3: CASSGTEINEQFF. CDR3 bases: TGTGCCAGCAGCGGGACAGAGATCAATGAGCAGTTCTTC.

In its sample, this clonotype was seen a few times. This chain connects TRBV5-4 to TRBJ1-2; 7 bases align to TRBD1. Trimming removed 4 bases from V and 4 bases from J; junction bases left unmatched: 7. Germline V gives CDR1 SGHNT, CDR2 YYREEE (reference sequence). There are 14 residues in the CDR3. For the CDR3, the DNA is TGTGCCAGCAGCCAGGGACAGATTCTCTATGGCTACACCTTC. Translating it yields CASSQGQILYGYTF.

This clonotype showed up many times. The V call is TRBV12-3 or TRBV12-4, the J call TRBJ2-3; D call uncertain. CDR3 length: 14 amino acids. The V end was cut by 5 bases, the J end by 0 bases, with 9 bases between. CDR3 sequence: CASSRGYSTDTQYF. The CDR3 nucleotides are TGTGCCAGCAGTCGAGGATATAGCACAGATACGCAGTATTTT.